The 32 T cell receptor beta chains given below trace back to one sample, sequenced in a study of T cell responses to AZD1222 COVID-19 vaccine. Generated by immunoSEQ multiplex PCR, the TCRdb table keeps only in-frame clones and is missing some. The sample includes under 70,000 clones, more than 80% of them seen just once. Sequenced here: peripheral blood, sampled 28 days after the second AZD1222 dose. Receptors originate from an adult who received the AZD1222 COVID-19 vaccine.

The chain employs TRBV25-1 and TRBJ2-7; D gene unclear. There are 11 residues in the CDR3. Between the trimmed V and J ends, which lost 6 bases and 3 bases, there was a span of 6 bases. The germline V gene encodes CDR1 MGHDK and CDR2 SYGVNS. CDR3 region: CASSTIYEQYF. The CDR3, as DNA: TGTGCCAGCAGCACCATCTACGAGCAGTACTTC.

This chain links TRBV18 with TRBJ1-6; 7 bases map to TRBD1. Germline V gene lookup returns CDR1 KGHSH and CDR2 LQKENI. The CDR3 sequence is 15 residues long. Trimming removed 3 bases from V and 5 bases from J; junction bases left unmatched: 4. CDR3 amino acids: CASSPTGTDNSPLHF. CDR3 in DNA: TGTGCCAGCTCACCTACCGGGACAGATAATTCACCCCTCCACTTT.

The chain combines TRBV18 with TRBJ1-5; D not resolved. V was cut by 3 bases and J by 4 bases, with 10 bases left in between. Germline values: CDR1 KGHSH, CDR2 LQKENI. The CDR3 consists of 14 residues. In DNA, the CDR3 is TGTGCCAGCTCACCGCTAGGGTCGAATCAGCCCCAGCATTTT. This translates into CASSPLGSNQPQHF.

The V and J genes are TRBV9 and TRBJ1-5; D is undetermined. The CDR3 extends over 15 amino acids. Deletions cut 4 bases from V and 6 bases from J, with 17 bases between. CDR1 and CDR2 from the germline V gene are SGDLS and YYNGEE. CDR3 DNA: TGTGCCAGCAGCCCGCGGGGTCTCAGCGGTCAGCCCCAGCATTTT. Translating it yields CASSPRGLSGQPQHF. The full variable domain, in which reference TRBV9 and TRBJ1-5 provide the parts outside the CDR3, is DSGVTQTPKHLITATGQRVTLRCSPRSGDLSVYWYQQSLDQGLQFLIQYYNGEERAKGNILERFSAQQFPDLHSELNLSSLELGDSALYFCASSPRGLSGQPQHFGDGTRLSIL.

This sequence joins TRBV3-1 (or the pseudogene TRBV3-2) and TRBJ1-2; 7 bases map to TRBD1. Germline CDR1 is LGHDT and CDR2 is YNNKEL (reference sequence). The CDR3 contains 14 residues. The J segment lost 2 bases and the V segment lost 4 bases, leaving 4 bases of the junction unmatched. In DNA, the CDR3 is TGTGCCAGCAGCCGGGACAGCCTGAACTATGGCTACACCTTC. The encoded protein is CASSRDSLNYGYTF.

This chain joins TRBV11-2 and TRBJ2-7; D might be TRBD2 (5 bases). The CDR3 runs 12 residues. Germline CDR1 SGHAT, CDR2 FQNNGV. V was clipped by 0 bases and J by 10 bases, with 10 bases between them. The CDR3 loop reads CASSLERRTQYF. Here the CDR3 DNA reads TGTGCCAGCAGCTTAGAGAGGCGGACTCAGTACTTC. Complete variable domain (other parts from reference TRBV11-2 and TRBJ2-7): EAGVAQSPRYKIIEKRQSVAFWCNPISGHATLYWYQQILGQGPKLLIQFQNNGVVDDSQLPKDRFSAERLKGVDSTLKIQPAKLEDSAVYLCASSLERRTQYFGPGTRLTVT.

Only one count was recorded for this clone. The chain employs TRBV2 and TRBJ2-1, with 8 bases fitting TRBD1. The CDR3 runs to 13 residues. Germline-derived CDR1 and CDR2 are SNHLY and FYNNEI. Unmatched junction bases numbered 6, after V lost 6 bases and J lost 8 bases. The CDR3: CASRSGQGYEQFF. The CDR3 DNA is TGTGCCAGCAGAAGTGGACAGGGCTATGAGCAGTTCTTC.

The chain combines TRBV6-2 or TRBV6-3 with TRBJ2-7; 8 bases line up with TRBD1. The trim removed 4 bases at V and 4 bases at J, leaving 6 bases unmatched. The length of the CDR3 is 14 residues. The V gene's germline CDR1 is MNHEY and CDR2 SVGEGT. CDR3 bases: TGTGCCAGCAGTTTGTCGGGACAGGCGTACGAGCAGTACTTC. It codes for CASSLSGQAYEQYF.

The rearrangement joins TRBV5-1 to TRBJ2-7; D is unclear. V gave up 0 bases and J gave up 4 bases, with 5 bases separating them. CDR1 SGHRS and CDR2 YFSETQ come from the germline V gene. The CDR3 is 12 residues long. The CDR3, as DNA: TGCGCCAGCAGCTTGGGCGTATACGAGCAGTACTTC. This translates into CASSLGVYEQYF.

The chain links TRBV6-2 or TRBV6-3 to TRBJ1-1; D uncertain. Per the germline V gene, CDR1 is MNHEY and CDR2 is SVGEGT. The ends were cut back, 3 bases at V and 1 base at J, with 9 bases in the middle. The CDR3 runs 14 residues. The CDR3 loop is CASSYLSKNTEAFF. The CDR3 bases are TGTGCCAGCAGTTATCTATCGAAGAACACTGAAGCTTTCTTT.

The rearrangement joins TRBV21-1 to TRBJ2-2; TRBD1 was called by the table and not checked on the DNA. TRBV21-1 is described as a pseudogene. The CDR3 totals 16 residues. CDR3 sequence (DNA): TGTGCCAGCAGCATGAGGGACAGGGTGAGGACCGGGGAGCTGTTTTTT. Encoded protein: CASSMRDRVRTGELFF.

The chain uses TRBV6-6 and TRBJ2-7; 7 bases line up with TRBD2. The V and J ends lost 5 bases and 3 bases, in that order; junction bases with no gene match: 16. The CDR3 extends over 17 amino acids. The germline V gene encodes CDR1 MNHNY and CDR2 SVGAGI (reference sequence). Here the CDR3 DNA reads TGTGCCAGCAGTCCCCGCATAGGCACTAGCGAGAACTACGAGCAGTACTTC. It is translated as CASSPRIGTSENYEQYF.

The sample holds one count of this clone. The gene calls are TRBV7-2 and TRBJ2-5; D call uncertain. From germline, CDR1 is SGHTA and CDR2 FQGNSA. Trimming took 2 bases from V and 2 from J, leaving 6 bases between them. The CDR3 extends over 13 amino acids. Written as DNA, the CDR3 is TGTGCCAGCAGCTTAAAGGGTCAAGAGACCCAGTACTTC. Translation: CASSLKGQETQYF.

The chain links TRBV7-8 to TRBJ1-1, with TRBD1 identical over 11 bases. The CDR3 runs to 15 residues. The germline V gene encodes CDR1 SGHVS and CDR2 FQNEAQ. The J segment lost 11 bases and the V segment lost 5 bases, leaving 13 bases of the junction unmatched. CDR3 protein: CASSPRDRGFTRAFF. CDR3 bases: TGTGCCAGCAGCCCCCGGGACAGGGGGTTTACGAGGGCTTTCTTT.

The CDR3 DNA reads as TGTGCCAGCAGTTTTAGGAACACCGGGGAGCTGTTTTTT. This encodes CASSFRNTGELFF. The V call is TRBV27, the J call TRBJ2-2; D is uncertain. The germline gives CDR1 MNHEY, CDR2 SMNVEV (reference sequence). Trimming pared 3 bases from V and 1 base from J, leaving 3 bases between. The CDR3 has 13 amino acids.

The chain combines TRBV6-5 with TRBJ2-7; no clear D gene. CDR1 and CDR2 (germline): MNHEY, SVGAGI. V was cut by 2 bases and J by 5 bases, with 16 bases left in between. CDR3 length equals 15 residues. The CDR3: CASSYDVGNRDEQYF. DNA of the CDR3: TGTGCCAGCAGTTACGATGTAGGGAATAGGGACGAGCAGTACTTC.

The CDR3 region is CASSRGEREGSDTQYF. The CDR3, as DNA: TGCGCCAGCAGCCGGGGTGAGCGGGAGGGCTCGGATACGCAGTATTTT. The J gene is TRBJ2-3, the V gene TRBV5-1; TRBD2 matches 10 bases. The CDR3 totals 16 residues. J was trimmed by 6 bases and V by 4 bases; bases with no gene match: 11. In germline, CDR1 is SGHRS, CDR2 YFSETQ.

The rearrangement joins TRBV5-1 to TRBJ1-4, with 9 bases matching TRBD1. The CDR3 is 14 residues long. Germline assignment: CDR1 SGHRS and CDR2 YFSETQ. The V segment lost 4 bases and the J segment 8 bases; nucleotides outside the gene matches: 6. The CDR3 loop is CASSPGQGNEKLFF. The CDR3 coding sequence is TGCGCCAGCAGCCCTGGACAGGGGAACGAAAAACTGTTTTTT.

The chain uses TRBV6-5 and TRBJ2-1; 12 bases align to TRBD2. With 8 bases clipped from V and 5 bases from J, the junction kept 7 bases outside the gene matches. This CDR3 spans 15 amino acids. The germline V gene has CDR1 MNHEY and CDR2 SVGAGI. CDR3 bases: TGTGCCAGCTTGGGACTAGCGGGCCTTAACAATGAGCAGTTCTTC. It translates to CASLGLAGLNNEQFF.

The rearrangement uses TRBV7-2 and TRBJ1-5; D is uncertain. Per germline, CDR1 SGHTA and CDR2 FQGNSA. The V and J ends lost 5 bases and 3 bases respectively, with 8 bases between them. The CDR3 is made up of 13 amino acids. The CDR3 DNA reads TGTGCCAGCAGCCCTAACATCAATCAGCCCCAGCATTTT. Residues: CASSPNINQPQHF. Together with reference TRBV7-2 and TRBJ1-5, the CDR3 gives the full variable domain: GAGVSQSPSNKVTEKGKDVELRCDPISGHTALYWYRQSLGQGLEFLIYFQGNSAPDKSGLPSDRFSAERTGGSVSTLTIQRTQQEDSAVYLCASSPNINQPQHFGDGTRLSIL.

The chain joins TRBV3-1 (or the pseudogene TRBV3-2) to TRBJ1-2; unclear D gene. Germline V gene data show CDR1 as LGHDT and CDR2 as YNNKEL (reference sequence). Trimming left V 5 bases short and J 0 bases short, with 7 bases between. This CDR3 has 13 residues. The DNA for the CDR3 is TGTGCCAGCAGCTACAGATCTAACTATGGCTACACCTTC. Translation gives CASSYRSNYGYTF.

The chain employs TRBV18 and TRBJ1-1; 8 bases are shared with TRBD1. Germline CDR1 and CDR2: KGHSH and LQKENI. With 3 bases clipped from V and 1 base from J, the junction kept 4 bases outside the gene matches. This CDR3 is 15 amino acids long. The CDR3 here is CASSPRDRSNTEAFF. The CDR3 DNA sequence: TGTGCCAGCTCACCCCGGGACAGGTCGAACACTGAAGCTTTCTTT.

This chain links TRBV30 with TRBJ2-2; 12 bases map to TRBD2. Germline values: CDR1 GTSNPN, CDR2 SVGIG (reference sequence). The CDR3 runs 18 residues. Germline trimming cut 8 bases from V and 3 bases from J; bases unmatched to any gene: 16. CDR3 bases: TGTGCCCATTCTATGGCTAGCGGGAGGGCCTGGGACACCGGGGAGCTGTTTTTT. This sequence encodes CAHSMASGRAWDTGELFF.

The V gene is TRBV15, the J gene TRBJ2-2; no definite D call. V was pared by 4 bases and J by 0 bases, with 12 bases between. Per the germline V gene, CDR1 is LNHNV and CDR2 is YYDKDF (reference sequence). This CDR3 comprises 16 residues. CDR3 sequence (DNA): TGTGCCACCAGCATCGCGCACTTTTCGAACACCGGGGAGCTGTTTTTT. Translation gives CATSIAHFSNTGELFF. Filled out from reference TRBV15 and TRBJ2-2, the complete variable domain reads DAMVIQNPRYQVTQFGKPVTLSCSQTLNHNVMYWYQQKSSQAPKLLFHYYDKDFNNEADTPDNFQSRRPNTSFCFLDIRSPGLGDTAMYLCATSIAHFSNTGELFFGEGSRLTVL.

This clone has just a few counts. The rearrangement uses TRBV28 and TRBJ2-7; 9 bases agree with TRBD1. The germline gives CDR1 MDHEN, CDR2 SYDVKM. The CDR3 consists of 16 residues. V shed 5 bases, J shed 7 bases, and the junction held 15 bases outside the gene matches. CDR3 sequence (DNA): TGTGCCAGCAGTCCGGGACAGGGACGAATACGAACGGAGCAGTACTTC. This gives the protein CASSPGQGRIRTEQYF.

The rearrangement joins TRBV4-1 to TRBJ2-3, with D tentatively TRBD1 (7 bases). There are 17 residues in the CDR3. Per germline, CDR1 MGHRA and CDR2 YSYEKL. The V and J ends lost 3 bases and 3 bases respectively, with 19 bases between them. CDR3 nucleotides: TGCGCCAGCAGCCAGGCCCCTCGGAGGGGGCCTACAGATACGCAGTATTTT. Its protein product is CASSQAPRRGPTDTQYF.

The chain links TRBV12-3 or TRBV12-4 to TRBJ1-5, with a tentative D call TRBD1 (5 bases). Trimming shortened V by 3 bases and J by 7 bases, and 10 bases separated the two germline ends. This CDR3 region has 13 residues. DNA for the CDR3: TGTGCCAGCAGTTTGGGGGGAGAACAGCCCCAGCATTTT. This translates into CASSLGGEQPQHF.

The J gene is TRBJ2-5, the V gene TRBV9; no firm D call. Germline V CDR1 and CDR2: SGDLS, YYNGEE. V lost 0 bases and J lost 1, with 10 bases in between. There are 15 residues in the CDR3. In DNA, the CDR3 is TGTGCCAGCAGCGTAGGAGGCTCCGGCCAAGAGACCCAGTACTTC. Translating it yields CASSVGGSGQETQYF. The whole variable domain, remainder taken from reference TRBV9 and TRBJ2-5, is DSGVTQTPKHLITATGQRVTLRCSPRSGDLSVYWYQQSLDQGLQFLIQYYNGEERAKGNILERFSAQQFPDLHSELNLSSLELGDSALYFCASSVGGSGQETQYFGPGTRLLVL.

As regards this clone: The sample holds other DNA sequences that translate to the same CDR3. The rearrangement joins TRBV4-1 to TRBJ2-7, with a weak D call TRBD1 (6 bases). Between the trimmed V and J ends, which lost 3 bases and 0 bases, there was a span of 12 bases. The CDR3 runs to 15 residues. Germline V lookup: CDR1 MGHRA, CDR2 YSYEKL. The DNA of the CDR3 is TGCGCCAGCAGCCAGGGTCAGGGGCCCTCCTACGAGCAGTACTTC. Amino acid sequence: CASSQGQGPSYEQYF.

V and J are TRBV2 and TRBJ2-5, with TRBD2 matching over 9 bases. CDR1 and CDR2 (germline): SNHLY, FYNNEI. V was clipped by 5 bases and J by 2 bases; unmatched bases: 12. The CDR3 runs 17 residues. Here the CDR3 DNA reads TGTGCCAGCAGTTCCGGGACTAGCCCATTAGGGCAAGAGACCCAGTACTTC. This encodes CASSSGTSPLGQETQYF. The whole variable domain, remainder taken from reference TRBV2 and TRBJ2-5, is EPEVTQTPSHQVTQMGQEVILRCVPISNHLYFYWYRQILGQKVEFLVSFYNNEISEKSEIFDDQFSVERPDGSNFTLKIRSTKLEDSAMYFCASSSGTSPLGQETQYFGPGTRLLVL.

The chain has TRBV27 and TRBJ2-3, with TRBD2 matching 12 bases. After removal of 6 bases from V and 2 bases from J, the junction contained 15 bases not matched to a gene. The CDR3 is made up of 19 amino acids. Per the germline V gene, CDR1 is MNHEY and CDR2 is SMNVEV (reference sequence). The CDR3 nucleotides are TGTGCCAGCAGCTCTAGCGGGAGGGCCGTCCGGTCCGTCACAGATACGCAGTATTTT. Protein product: CASSSSGRAVRSVTDTQYF.

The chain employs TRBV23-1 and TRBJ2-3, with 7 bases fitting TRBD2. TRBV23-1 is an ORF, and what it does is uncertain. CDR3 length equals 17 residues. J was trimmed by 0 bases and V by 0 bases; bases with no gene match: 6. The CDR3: CASSQSASGPSTDTQYF. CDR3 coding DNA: TGCGCCAGCAGTCAATCGGCTAGCGGACCTAGCACAGATACGCAGTATTTT.